This T cell receptor beta chain was identified during a study of cytomegalovirus exposure and HLA in healthy donors. The CDR3 runs 14 residues. V lost 1 base to trimming and J lost 1 base, with 7 bases between them. Germline assignment: CDR1 SEHNR and CDR2 FQNEAQ (reference sequence). This clone has only a few counts. The same CDR3 is also encoded by other DNA sequences in this sample. The PCR used 60 Vbeta and 13 Jbeta primers. Original data processing: Unique TCR beta chains totaled some 80 million in a later count, with roughly 10 million of them shared. The data were produced by immunoSEQ multiplex PCR, yet TCRdb's version contains in-frame clones alone and is incomplete. D and trimming were read from the DNA, whereas the V and J calls and clone size are those reported in that table. The sample contains some 190,000 clones, roughly 77% of which appear only once.

The sequenced sample consisted of PBMCs. This clonotype was sampled from a woman between 50 and 59 years old in good health and CMV-seronegative. The chain has TRBV7-9 and TRBJ1-1, with a possible D match to TRBD1 (5 bases). The CDR3 sequence is CASSLGQGNTEAFF. The CDR3 coding sequence is TGTGCCAGCAGCTTAGGGCAGGGGAACACTGAAGCTTTCTTT.